The clone carrying this TCR beta chain was seen many times. As yet, its antigen is unknown. These data come from a study of T cells in Graves' hyperthyroidism and ophthalmopathy. Study findings and constraints: The model's output predicted ophthalmopathy at a median of roughly seven months prior to onset.

The CDR3 has 15 residues. Trimming cost V 5 bases and J 2 bases, with 13 bases left between them. Germline values: CDR1 MNHEY, CDR2 SMNVEV (reference sequence). RNA transcripts yielded amplified TCR beta CDR3 regions. First-round RT-PCR targeting the TCR CDR3 was performed with the HTBI primer set. A single record per CDR3 protein comes from TCRdb applying MiXCR to the multiplex PCR reads. The top ten hold around a quarter of the sample, which has almost 35,000 distinct CDR3 sequences, 52% seen once. Uncontrolled infection, other autoimmune disease, pregnancy or lactation disqualified patients from enrolment. Every diagnosis used clinical symptoms, serum thyroxine and TRAb, thyroid ultrasound and orbital computed tomography.

The source is a woman aged 40 to 50 with Graves' ophthalmopathy. The chain combines TRBV27 with TRBJ1-5, with D maybe TRBD1 (5 bases). Sequences were obtained from blood. CDR3: CASSPLGAGNQPQHF. The DNA for the CDR3 is TGTGCCAGCAGTCCCTTAGGGGCAGGCAATCAGCCCCAGCATTTT.